The rows below give T cell receptor beta chains drawn from one sample of a study of T cell responses to AZD1222 COVID-19 vaccine. Clones were read by immunoSEQ multiplex PCR, and TCRdb kept only the in-frame ones, dropping some. The sample has about 140,000 clones; roughly 90% are singletons. The starting material was peripheral blood, obtained on day 0 of AZD1222 vaccination. The receptors were gathered from an adult in good health. Each CDR3 is given with its conserved first and last residue. Each record gives: V gene, J gene, D gene, clone size, CDR3 DNA, CDR3 protein. A D gene is named only where the DNA matches it firmly. The size field is filled for only some rows; it gives once, few, many or a size class.

V: TRBV24-1; J: TRBJ2-5; D: .; size: .; DNA: TGTGCCACCAGTGATAGTGGCGCAGGGGAGCAAGAGACCCAGTACTTC; CDR3: CATSDSGAGEQETQYF
V: TRBV6-2/TRBV6-3; J: TRBJ1-5; D: .; size: .; DNA: TGTGCCAGCAGCCCTAGTTGGGGGGAGAGCAATCAGCCCCAGCATTTT; CDR3: CASSPSWGESNQPQHF
V: TRBV30; J: TRBJ2-3; D: .; size: .; DNA: TGTGCCTTCAAGTCCAGGGCCCACACAGATACGCAGTATTTT; CDR3: CAFKSRAHTDTQYF
V: TRBV5-8; J: TRBJ2-2; D: .; size: .; DNA: TGTGCCAGCAGCTTAGTCCGGGGCACCGGGGAGCTGTTTTTT; CDR3: CASSLVRGTGELFF
V: TRBV13; J: TRBJ1-1; D: TRBD1; size: .; DNA: TGTGCCAGCAGCTTCAGGGGGCGCGGAACTGAAGCTTTCTTT; CDR3: CASSFRGRGTEAFF
V: TRBV7-8; J: TRBJ1-2; D: TRBD1; size: .; DNA: TGTGCCAGCAGCTTGTCCCGGGACAGGGATGGCTACACCTTC; CDR3: CASSLSRDRDGYTF
V: TRBV6-6; J: TRBJ1-1; D: TRBD1; size: few; DNA: TGTGCCACCCGACAGGGGGCGCCGGAAGCTTTCTTT; CDR3: CATRQGAPEAFF
V: TRBV12-3/TRBV12-4; J: TRBJ1-2; D: .; size: .; DNA: TGTGCCAGCAGTTTCGGGCTCTATGGCTACACCTTC; CDR3: CASSFGLYGYTF
V: TRBV6-1; J: TRBJ1-2; D: .; size: .; DNA: TGTGCCAGCAGTGAAACGCCTGAGGGGAGCTATGGCTACACCTTC; CDR3: CASSETPEGSYGYTF
V: TRBV3-1/TRBV3-2; J: TRBJ2-5; D: TRBD1; size: .; DNA: TGTGCCAGCAGCCCCGATCCGGGACAGAGAGAGACCCAGTACTTC; CDR3: CASSPDPGQRETQYF
V: TRBV30; J: TRBJ1-2; D: .; size: .; DNA: TGTGCCTGGAGCAACAGGGACTATGGCTACACCTTC; CDR3: CAWSNRDYGYTF
V: TRBV7-3; J: TRBJ2-1; D: .; size: few; DNA: TGTGCCAGCAGCTTAAACTCATACAATGAGCAGTTCTTC; CDR3: CASSLNSYNEQFF
V: TRBV19; J: TRBJ1-5; D: TRBD1; size: once; DNA: TGTGCCAGTAGTATAATCGGGACAGGGATCAATCAGCCCCAGCATTTT; CDR3: CASSIIGTGINQPQHF
V: TRBV19; J: TRBJ1-1; D: .; size: .; DNA: TGTGCCAGTAAGTACTTGACTGAAGCTTTCTTT; CDR3: CASKYLTEAFF
V: TRBV11-1; J: TRBJ2-1; D: .; size: .; DNA: TGTGCCAGCAGCGCGAGACAGGTACCGCCCTACAATGAGCAGTTCTTC; CDR3: CASSARQVPPYNEQFF
V: TRBV5-1; J: TRBJ1-1; D: .; size: .; DNA: TGCGCCAGCAGCTTGGTATCGGGGGCCGACACTGAAGCTTTCTTT; CDR3: CASSLVSGADTEAFF
V: TRBV5-4; J: TRBJ1-4; D: TRBD1; size: .; DNA: TGTGCCAGCAGTTTACTTCAGGGGGCAGGTGAAAAACTGTTTTTT; CDR3: CASSLLQGAGEKLFF